This T cell receptor beta chain was retrieved from a study of T cells in localized non-small cell lung cancer. Notes on the study in general: Highest T cell clonality was seen in uninvolved adjacent lung, surpassing that measured in tumor.

Here immunoSEQ multiplex PCR was the method, and the copy in TCRdb shows in-frame clones only, minus some. Of tens of thousands of clones listed, about 88% were seen once; the top ten hold around a fifth. About this clone: Its antigen is not known.

Trimming removed 5 bases from V and 0 bases from J, with 13 bases in between. This CDR3 is built from 15 residues. Germline V gene lookup returns CDR1 MDHEN and CDR2 SYDVKM. The sample in question was peripheral blood, obtained before any cancer treatment. The TCR originated in a woman aged 40-70 years with stage I squamous cell lung carcinoma. The chain links TRBV28 to TRBJ1-1, with D possibly TRBD1 on 6 matching bases. Here the CDR3 reads CASSPTGLMNTEAFF. CDR3 nucleotides: TGTGCCAGCAGTCCGACAGGCCTAATGAACACTGAAGCTTTCTTT.